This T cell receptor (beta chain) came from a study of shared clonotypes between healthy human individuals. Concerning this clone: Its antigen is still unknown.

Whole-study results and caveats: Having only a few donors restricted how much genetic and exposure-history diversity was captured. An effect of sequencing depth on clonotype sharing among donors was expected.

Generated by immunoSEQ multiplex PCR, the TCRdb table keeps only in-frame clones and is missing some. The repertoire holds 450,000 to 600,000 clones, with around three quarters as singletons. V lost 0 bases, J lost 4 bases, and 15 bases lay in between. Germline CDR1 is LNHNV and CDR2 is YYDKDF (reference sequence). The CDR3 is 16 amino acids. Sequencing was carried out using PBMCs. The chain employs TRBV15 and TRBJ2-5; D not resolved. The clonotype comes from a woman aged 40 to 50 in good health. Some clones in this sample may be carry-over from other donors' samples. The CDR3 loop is CATSRDGNSLIETQYF. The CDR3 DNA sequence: TGTGCCACCAGCAGAGATGGGAACTCGCTAATAGAGACCCAGTACTTC. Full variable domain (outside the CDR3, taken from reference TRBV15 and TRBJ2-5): DAMVIQNPRYQVTQFGKPVTLSCSQTLNHNVMYWYQQKSSQAPKLLFHYYDKDFNNEADTPDNFQSRRPNTSFCFLDIRSPGLGDTAMYLCATSRDGNSLIETQYFGPGTRLLVL.